The clone carrying this T cell receptor beta chain appeared a few times. Antigen specificity is unknown. This sample is drawn from a study of blood T cells in healthy people across ages. V shed 4 bases and J shed 3 bases, with 9 bases lying between them. The CDR3 has 13 amino acids. Germline CDR1 is MNHEY and CDR2 is SVGAGI. Using a J-beta primer mix together with a sample-barcoded 5' primer, a second PCR was run for roughly 7 to 11 cycles. CDR3-containing paired-end reads numbered at least 2.5 million in each sample. From the 5' RACE reads, TCRdb called clonotypes with MiXCR, one entry per CDR3 protein. The profile shows around 800,000 distinct CDR3 sequences, about a quarter of them singletons. Study-level findings and limits: Shifts in expanded clonotypes may have been confounded by donor CMV status, which was unknown.

The data also belong to a second study, concerning T cells of mothers and their children. That report notes: The study recruited a few healthy Caucasian mothers and their six children as donors. The study found thymic selection shapes TCR recombination output similarly in related and unrelated pairs.

The rearrangement links TRBV6-5 to TRBJ1-2; D unclear. Sample: blood. This TCR was recovered from a boy aged 10-17 years in good health. The CDR3 bases are TGTGCCAGCAGTTTCAGGAGCCACTATGGCTACACCTTC. It codes for CASSFRSHYGYTF.